Sequencing of this TCR beta chain was carried out in a study of shared clonotypes between healthy human individuals. Study in general: Those who served as donors were a couple of women and a few men between the ages of 18 and 49.

It was CD45RO-negative cells, positively selected for CCR7, that made up naive CD8 cells, with terminally differentiated effector memory CD45RA+ cells excluded. The donor cohort consisted entirely of Caucasian adults residing in Nashville, Tennessee. Under the authors' procedure: Filtering differed since immunoSEQ provided only junctions, with no quality scores. Using immunoSEQ multiplex PCR, the repertoire was profiled, and TCRdb retains in-frame clones only, with some absent. V and J calls and clone size follow that table, whereas D and trimming were derived from the DNA. This sample has about 2 million clones; about 95% occur once, and the top ten carry 1% to 1.5%. The CDR3 runs 14 residues. Germline V lookup: CDR1 WSHSY, CDR2 SAAADI. V lost 4 bases and J lost 13; bases outside the gene matches: 10.

Sequencing was performed on naive CD8+ T cells sorted from blood. The chain links TRBV10-2 to TRBJ1-6; TRBD1 aligns across 7 bases. This receptor was identified in a man aged 18 to 35 in good health. The CDR3 DNA is TGCGCCAGCAGTGCAGGGACAGACCTGCTCCCCCTCCACTTT. Translating gives CASSAGTDLLPLHF.